Following are 20 T cell receptor beta chains from one sample sequenced in a study of T cells after yellow fever vaccination. TCRdb fed the 5' RACE reads into MiXCR, producing one record per CDR3 protein. The sample holds hundreds of thousands of distinct CDR3 sequences, around an eighth seen once. The sequences come from CD4+ T cells sorted from PBMCs, collected 15 days after the yellow fever booster vaccination. The origin of the receptors is a man younger than 35 who received the YFV17D yellow fever vaccine.

This clonotype has only a few counts. The chain has TRBV10-3 and TRBJ2-7; D is unclear. This CDR3 has 15 amino acids. Germline loops: CDR1 ENHRY, CDR2 SYGVKD. With 0 bases removed from V and 5 bases from J, the gap between germline ends came to 14 bases. CDR3 sequence: CAISESYRVINEQYV. As DNA, the CDR3 is TGTGCCATCAGTGAGTCGTACAGAGTAATAAACGAGCAGTACGTC.

The chain recombines TRBV4-3 with TRBJ1-6, with 7 nucleotides matching TRBD1. The V and J ends lost 4 bases and 7 bases, in that order; junction bases with no gene match: 7. Germline V gene data show CDR1 as LGHNA and CDR2 as YSLEER. There are 15 residues in the CDR3. This chain's CDR3 is CASSPTGTENSPLHF. CDR3 coding DNA: TGCGCCAGCAGCCCCACCGGGACAGAGAATTCACCCCTCCACTTT.

V gene TRBV7-8 combines with J gene TRBJ1-2; D remains ambiguous. Germline V CDR1 and CDR2: SGHVS, FQNEAQ. The ends were cut back, 7 bases at V and 3 bases at J, with 15 bases in the middle. The CDR3 is 14 amino acids. Here the CDR3 DNA reads TGTGCCAGCAACACCGGGCCTCGGGACTATGGCTACACCTTC. It encodes CASNTGPRDYGYTF.

This clonotype has a handful of counts. This chain uses TRBV20-1 with TRBJ2-7, with 9 bases lining up with TRBD1. Unmatched junction bases numbered 22, after V lost 3 bases and J lost 4 bases. Per germline, CDR1 DFQATT and CDR2 SNEGSKA (reference sequence). The length of the CDR3 is 19 residues. This CDR3 reads CSASPNPGQGLKGTYEQYV. The CDR3 DNA sequence: TGCAGTGCTAGCCCTAATCCGGGACAGGGACTTAAGGGGACATACGAGCAGTACGTC.

This clonotype was seen a few times. The J gene is TRBJ1-5, the V gene TRBV7-2; perhaps TRBD1 as D (6 bases). The CDR3 contains 13 residues. The ends were cut back, 1 base at V and 10 bases at J, with 11 bases in the middle. Germline CDR1 reads SGHTA; CDR2 reads FQGNSA. CDR3 nucleotide sequence: TGTGCCAGCAGCTTAGACAGGGAAAGTCCCCAGCATTTT. Translating it yields CASSLDRESPQHF. The full variable domain, its missing parts supplied by reference TRBV7-2 and TRBJ1-5, is GAGVSQSPSNKVTEKGKDVELRCDPISGHTALYWYRQSLGQGLEFLIYFQGNSAPDKSGLPSDRFSAERTGGSVSTLTIQRTQQEDSAVYLCASSLDRESPQHFGDGTRLSIL.

The chain links TRBV6-5 to TRBJ1-6; D possibly corresponds to TRBD1 (5 bases). The CDR3 runs to 17 residues. V was cut by 0 bases and J by 7 bases, with 16 bases left in between. Germline values: CDR1 MNHEY, CDR2 SVGAGI. DNA of the CDR3: TGTGCCAGCAGTTACTCTGGGACCTCTAAATTCAATTCACCCCTCCACTTT. Protein sequence: CASSYSGTSKFNSPLHF.

V usage is TRBV29-1 and J usage is TRBJ2-5, with 7 positions matching TRBD2. This CDR3 is 13 amino acids long. The germline CDR1 and CDR2 sequences are SQVTM and ANQGSEA. As DNA, the CDR3 is TGCAGTAAAGTGGAGGGAGGGACGGAGACCCAGTACTTC. Its translation: CSKVEGGTETQYF.

Ten or more counts support this clonotype. The J gene is TRBJ2-5, the V gene TRBV7-6, with D unresolved. The CDR3 sequence is 14 residues long. Germline CDR1 reads SGHVS; CDR2 reads FNYEAQ. Trimming stripped 1 base from V and 1 base from J, with 7 bases between. The CDR3 nucleotides read TGTGCCAGCAGCTTAGTTAAAGGCCAAGAGACCCAGTACTTC. Translated: CASSLVKGQETQYF.

The J gene is TRBJ2-2, the V gene TRBV10-1; no clear D. The CDR3 extends over 13 amino acids. V was clipped by 2 bases and J by 7 bases, with 8 bases between them. Germline V gene data show CDR1 as WNHNN and CDR2 as SYGVQD (reference sequence). The DNA of the CDR3 is TGCGCCAGCAGTGAGCCTCCCCTCGGGGAGCTGTTTTTT. Amino acids: CASSEPPLGELFF.

This clonotype was counted ten times or more. The gene calls are TRBV5-6 and TRBJ1-5; the D gene is possibly TRBD1 (6 bases). Trimming pared 3 bases from V and 4 bases from J, leaving 14 bases between. The CDR3 runs to 15 residues. Germline assignment: CDR1 SGHDT and CDR2 YYEEEE. The CDR3 is CASSSGGFGNQPQHF. CDR3 in DNA: TGTGCCAGCAGCTCGGGGGGCTTTGGGAATCAGCCCCAGCATTTT.

The V call is TRBV5-6, the J call TRBJ2-3; tentatively, D is TRBD2 (5 bases). The V and J ends lost 2 bases and 5 bases respectively, with 12 bases between them. The V gene's germline CDR1 is SGHDT and CDR2 YYEEEE. CDR3 length equals 14 residues. CDR3 region: CASSFRGLVDTQYF. CDR3 bases: TGTGCCAGCAGCTTCAGAGGGTTGGTAGATACGCAGTATTTT.

This clonotype was picked up a small number of times. The CDR3 DNA sequence: TGTGCCAGCTCAGGGGGCGGCGAGCAGTACTTC. Translation gives CASSGGGEQYF. The chain employs TRBV18 and TRBJ2-7; weak D call: TRBD1 (6 bases). This CDR3 contains 11 residues. In germline, CDR1 is KGHSH, CDR2 LQKENI. Trimming cost V 5 bases and J 6 bases, with 8 bases left between them.

The chain has TRBV6-5 and TRBJ1-2; D is perhaps TRBD1 (5 bases). Trimming cost V 2 bases and J 4 bases, with 11 bases left between them. Per the germline V gene, CDR1 is MNHEY and CDR2 is SVGAGI. The length of the CDR3 is 14 residues. The CDR3 region has the DNA TGTGCCAGCAGTTACAGTCCGGGGACCTATGGCTACACCTTC. Translation gives CASSYSPGTYGYTF.

The gene calls are TRBV7-6 and TRBJ2-2, with 7 nucleotides matching TRBD1. The ends lost 3 bases at V and 6 bases at J; junction bases unmatched: 10. From germline, CDR1 is SGHVS and CDR2 FNYEAQ. The CDR3 is 16 amino acids. The CDR3 spells CASSFDREAVPGELFF. DNA of the CDR3: TGTGCCAGCAGCTTCGACAGGGAAGCGGTCCCCGGGGAGCTGTTTTTT.

This clonotype has a handful of counts. The chain combines TRBV10-3 with TRBJ2-7; 11 bases agree with TRBD1. The germline CDR1 and CDR2 sequences are ENHRY and SYGVKD. The J segment lost 5 bases and the V segment lost 2 bases, leaving 2 bases of the junction unmatched. The CDR3 extends over 14 amino acids. The CDR3 coding sequence is TGTGCCATCAGTGAGGGACAGGGGGCCCACGAGCAGTACTTC. Translation gives CAISEGQGAHEQYF.

In this sample, this clonotype turned up many times. The rearrangement uses TRBV7-3 and TRBJ2-1, with 10 bases lining up with TRBD2. The CDR3 is 19 residues long. V lost 1 base and J lost 0; bases outside the gene matches: 9. Germline CDR1 and CDR2: SGHTA and FQGTGA. The CDR3: CASSLRSLAGGLSYNEQFF. The CDR3 coding sequence is TGTGCCAGCAGCTTAAGATCGTTAGCGGGGGGACTCTCCTACAATGAGCAGTTCTTC. The entire variable domain, with the rest obtained from reference TRBV7-3 and TRBJ2-1, is as follows: GAGVSQTPSNKVTEKGKYVELRCDPISGHTALYWYRQSLGQGPEFLIYFQGTGAADDSGLPNDRFFAVRPEGSVSTLKIQRTERGDSAVYLCASSLRSLAGGLSYNEQFFGPGTRLTVL.

The gene calls are TRBV7-2 and TRBJ1-1, with 8 bases aligning to TRBD1. Trimming cost V 5 bases and J 4 bases; bases outside gene matches: 15. The CDR3 has 17 amino acids. Germline loops: CDR1 SGHTA, CDR2 FQGNSA. CDR3 sequence: CASSQTAGGRYGTEAFF. In nucleotides, the CDR3 is TGTGCCAGCAGCCAAACGGCAGGGGGCAGATATGGCACTGAAGCTTTCTTT.

J is TRBJ2-3 and V is TRBV9; no clear D. This CDR3 region has 12 residues. Germline V lookup: CDR1 SGDLS, CDR2 YYNGEE. V lost 0 bases and J lost 5, with 4 bases in between. CDR3 nucleotide sequence: TGTGCCAGCAGCGTAGCAGGAGATACGCAGTATTTT. Translated, it gives CASSVAGDTQYF.

The CDR3 region is CASTEGQGETQYF. CDR3 sequence (DNA): TGCGCCAGCACAGAGGGACAGGGAGAGACCCAGTACTTC. The chain couples TRBV5-1 to TRBJ2-5; 9 bases agree with TRBD1. Germline trimming cut 6 bases from V and 4 bases from J; bases unmatched to any gene: 4. Germline V gives CDR1 SGHRS, CDR2 YFSETQ. The CDR3 totals 13 residues.

This clonotype was seen a few times. The chain is built from TRBV2 and TRBJ1-4; possibly TRBD1 for D (5 bases). V lost 4 bases, J lost 3 bases, and 9 bases lay in between. The CDR3 spans 14 residues. Germline V lookup: CDR1 SNHLY, CDR2 FYNNEI. DNA of the CDR3: TGTGCCAGCAGTGGGGGCTCGGCTAATGAAAAACTGTTTTTT. Translation: CASSGGSANEKLFF.